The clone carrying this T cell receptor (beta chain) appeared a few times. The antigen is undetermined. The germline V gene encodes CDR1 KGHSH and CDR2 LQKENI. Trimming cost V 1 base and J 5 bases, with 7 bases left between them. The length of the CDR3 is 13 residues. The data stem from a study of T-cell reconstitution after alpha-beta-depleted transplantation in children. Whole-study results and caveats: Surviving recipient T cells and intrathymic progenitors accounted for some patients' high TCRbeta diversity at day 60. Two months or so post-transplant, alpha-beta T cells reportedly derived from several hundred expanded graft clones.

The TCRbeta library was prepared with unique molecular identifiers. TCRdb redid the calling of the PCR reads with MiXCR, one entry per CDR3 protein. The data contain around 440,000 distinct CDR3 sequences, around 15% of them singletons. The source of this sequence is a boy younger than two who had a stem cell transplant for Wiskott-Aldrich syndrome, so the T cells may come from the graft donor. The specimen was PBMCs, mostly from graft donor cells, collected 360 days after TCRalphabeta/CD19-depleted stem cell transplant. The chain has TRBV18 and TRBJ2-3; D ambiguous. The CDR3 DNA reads TGTGCCAGCTCACCACGGGTCCGAGATACGCAGTATTTT. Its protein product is CASSPRVRDTQYF.